The 17 T cell receptor beta chains given below trace back to one sample, sequenced in a study of CD8 T cells in Susac syndrome. RNA amounts of roughly 0.5 to 1 ug underwent reverse transcription with random hexamers. MiXCR, run by TCRdb on the immunoSEQ multiplex PCR reads, gives a single entry per CDR3 protein. Here the sample spans about 300,000 distinct CDR3 sequences, around 89% being singletons. Sequenced material: CD8+ T cells from PBMCs. The receptors come from a human donor with multiple sclerosis.

The V gene is TRBV6-1, the J gene TRBJ2-7; D perhaps matches TRBD2 (5 bases). The V gene lost 8 bases and the J gene lost 3 bases, with 8 bases spanning the gap. The CDR3 is made up of 11 amino acids. CDR1 and CDR2 (germline): MNHNS, SASEGT. The CDR3 bases are TGTGCCAGCGGGAGTCTCTACGAGCAGTACTTC. Translation gives CASGSLYEQYF.

This chain connects TRBV20-1 to TRBJ1-5; D unclear. The V end lost 5 bases, the J end lost 1 base, and 6 bases lay between the germline ends. CDR3 length equals 12 residues. Per germline, CDR1 DFQATT and CDR2 SNEGSKA (reference sequence). DNA of the CDR3: TGCAGTGCTGGCCCCAGCAATCAGCCCCAGCATTTT. It is translated as CSAGPSNQPQHF.

The chain has TRBV6-6 and TRBJ1-4, with 8 bases aligning to TRBD1. The CDR3 length is 14 residues. Germline V gene data show CDR1 as MNHNY and CDR2 as SVGAGI (reference sequence). The junction had 3 bases not matched to a gene; V was cut back by 6 bases and J by 3 bases. This CDR3 reads CASSGTGANEKLFF. The CDR3 region has the DNA TGTGCCAGCAGCGGGACAGGCGCTAATGAAAAACTGTTTTTT.

V and J are TRBV20-1 and TRBJ2-1, with D perhaps assigned TRBD1 or TRBD2 (5 bases each). CDR1 is DFQATT, CDR2 SNEGSKA, per germline (reference sequence). V was pared by 3 bases and J by 2 bases, with 17 bases between. The CDR3 covers 16 residues. CDR3 nucleotide sequence: TGCAGTGCTAGGGAGACGGGACCCCAGACCTACAATGAGCAGTTCTTC. Protein: CSARETGPQTYNEQFF.

This sequence joins TRBV28 and TRBJ2-1; TRBD2 matches 10 bases. V shed 4 bases and J 7 bases; nucleotides not matched to a gene: 16. Looked up from germline, CDR1 is MDHEN and CDR2 is SYDVKM. CDR3 length equals 18 residues. The CDR3 reads CASSSFPAAGTSANEQFF. DNA of the CDR3: TGTGCCAGCAGTTCATTTCCCGCAGCCGGGACTAGCGCGAATGAGCAGTTCTTC.

The chain joins TRBV27 to TRBJ1-2, with TRBD1 identical over 8 bases. The V and J ends lost 5 bases and 4 bases, in that order; junction bases with no gene match: 12. Germline V gene data show CDR1 as MNHEY and CDR2 as SMNVEV (reference sequence). This CDR3 has 16 amino acids. The CDR3 bases are TGTGCCAGCAGTCAGGGGGCTACCCTCACGATCTATGGCTACACCTTC. Protein sequence: CASSQGATLTIYGYTF.

This clonotype was seen once. The chain joins TRBV9 to TRBJ1-4; TRBD1 might be the D (6 bases). This CDR3 spans 15 amino acids. Between the trimmed V and J ends, which lost 5 bases and 4 bases, there was a span of 15 bases. Germline CDR1 and CDR2: SGDLS and YYNGEE. The CDR3 sequence: CASSARGELNEKLFF. The CDR3 DNA follows: TGTGCCAGCAGTGCAAGGGGGGAACTTAATGAAAAACTGTTTTTT.

V usage is TRBV2 and J usage is TRBJ2-1; the match to TRBD2 covers 12 bases. Unmatched junction bases numbered 22, after V lost 5 bases and J lost 8 bases. Germline assignment: CDR1 SNHLY and CDR2 FYNNEI. CDR3 length: 20 residues. Here the CDR3 DNA reads TGTGCCAGCAGTCTACCCGACCTCAGACTAGCGGGGGACCCATCGGATGAGCAGTTCTTC. It yields the protein CASSLPDLRLAGDPSDEQFF.

The chain has TRBV4-1 and TRBJ1-1; TRBD1 might be the D (6 bases). Trimming took 0 bases from V and 2 from J, leaving 10 bases between them. The CDR3 spans 15 residues. Germline lookup yields CDR1 MGHRA and CDR2 YSYEKL. This CDR3 reads CASSQDRGGNTEAFF. DNA for the CDR3: TGCGCCAGCAGCCAAGACAGGGGTGGAAACACTGAAGCTTTCTTT.

The V gene is TRBV9, the J gene TRBJ2-3; TRBD2 aligns across 8 bases. The germline V gene has CDR1 SGDLS and CDR2 YYNGEE. The CDR3 is 15 residues long. After removal of 4 bases from V and 4 bases from J, the junction contained 8 bases not matched to a gene. In nucleotides, the CDR3 is TGTGCCAGCAGCCCGGACGGACTAGCCTCAGATACGCAGTATTTT. Its protein is CASSPDGLASDTQYF.

J is TRBJ2-7 and V is TRBV7-9; D not certain. Germline CDR1 reads SEHNR; CDR2 reads FQNEAQ (reference sequence). V dropped 7 bases and J dropped 5 bases, with 15 bases sitting between them. This CDR3 has 13 residues. The CDR3 reads CASTESLQHEQYF. CDR3 nucleotides: TGTGCCAGCACCGAATCCCTTCAACACGAGCAGTACTTC.

The V call is TRBV28, the J call TRBJ2-5; tentative D call: TRBD2 (6 bases). V was clipped by 5 bases and J by 1 base, with 17 bases between them. CDR3 length: 16 residues. CDR1 is MDHEN, CDR2 SYDVKM, per germline. CDR3 DNA: TGTGCCAGCAGTGCCCCCGGGACTGCCGTCCAAGAGACCCAGTACTTC. This gives the protein CASSAPGTAVQETQYF.

The rearrangement uses TRBV5-4 and TRBJ2-7; possible D gene TRBD1, 7 bases. Trimming cost V 1 base and J 5 bases, with 13 bases left between them. Germline assignment: CDR1 SGHNT and CDR2 YYREEE (reference sequence). The CDR3 has 14 amino acids. DNA of the CDR3: TGTGCCAGCAGCTTGTGGGCAGGGGGGAACGAGCAGTACTTC. Residues: CASSLWAGGNEQYF.

The gene calls are TRBV28 and TRBJ2-5, with 9 bases lining up with TRBD2. CDR1 and CDR2 (germline): MDHEN, SYDVKM. With V trimmed by 5 bases and J by 5 bases, 12 bases remained unmatched. The CDR3 consists of 16 residues. CDR3 nucleotide sequence: TGTGCCAGCAGTATCCTGGGCGGGGGGGCCCTGGAGACCCAGTACTTC. It encodes CASSILGGGALETQYF.

Only one count was recorded for this clonotype. The chain carries TRBV30 and TRBJ1-1; tentative D call: TRBD1 (5 bases). The V end was cut by 8 bases, the J end by 1 base, with 11 bases between. This CDR3 region has 12 residues. From germline, CDR1 is GTSNPN and CDR2 SVGIG (reference sequence). Written as DNA, the CDR3 is TGTGCCGGTTCGGGGGGGAACACTGAAGCTTTCTTT. It specifies CAGSGGNTEAFF.

The gene calls are TRBV6-2 or TRBV6-3 and TRBJ2-5, with 10 bases fitting TRBD1. V shed 7 bases and J 2 bases; nucleotides not matched to a gene: 7. The CDR3 is 15 amino acids. Germline V gene data show CDR1 as MNHEY and CDR2 as SVGEGT. The CDR3 here is CASIGGTGAQETQYF. For the CDR3, the DNA is TGTGCCAGCATCGGGGGGACAGGGGCACAAGAGACCCAGTACTTC.

V usage is TRBV27 and J usage is TRBJ2-1; perhaps TRBD2 as D (7 bases). Germline lookup yields CDR1 MNHEY and CDR2 SMNVEV (reference sequence). Trimming removed 6 bases at V and 5 bases at J, with 17 bases between. This CDR3 spans 15 amino acids. The DNA for the CDR3 is TGTGCCAGCAGCCTACCCGGGGAGGGGGACAATGAGCAGTTCTTC. Translation gives CASSLPGEGDNEQFF.